The T cell receptor beta chain under discussion was sequenced for a study of T cell repertoires in cytomegalovirus infection. Study at large: In public TCR beta signatures, there were indications of both CMV infection and matching HLA type.

The CDR3 consists of 15 residues. Germline V gives CDR1 MNHEY, CDR2 SVGEGT. The ends were cut back, 6 bases at V and 1 base at J, with 13 bases in the middle. One entry per CDR3 protein results from TCRdb running MiXCR on the reads. The table records fewer than 300,000 distinct CDR3 sequences, roughly a quarter of them present only once. The table lists this clonotype with many counts. The sample comprised PBMCs. The origin of this receptor is a human donor in good health (CMV status not recorded). Some clones in this sample may be carry-over from other donors' samples. The rearrangement links TRBV6-2 or TRBV6-3 to TRBJ2-1, with D perhaps TRBD2 (5 bases). The CDR3 sequence: CASSLASISYNEQFF. For the CDR3, the DNA is TGTGCCAGCAGCCTAGCATCGATTTCCTACAATGAGCAGTTCTTC.